The rows below give T cell receptor beta chains drawn from one sample of a study of blood T cell repertoires in COVID-19. Sequencing used immunoSEQ multiplex PCR; TCRdb keeps in-frame clones, though not all of them. The sample shows over 70,000 clones, about 80% of them seen only once. Sequencing was performed on peripheral blood. These receptors all come from a man in his sixties or seventies who had recovered from COVID-19. CDR3s include the opening cysteine and the closing phenylalanine or tryptophan. D genes are given only for firm matches. For some rows the clone size is stated as once, few or many, or as a class when expanded; others skip it.

j_gene | abundance | d_gene | len | v_gene | CDR3nt | CDR3aa
TRBJ1-5 | once | NA | 15 | TRBV2 | TGTGCCAGCAGTGACCCGGGAACAGGCAATCAGCCCCAGCATTTT | CASSDPGTGNQPQHF
TRBJ2-5 | NA | NA | 14 | TRBV7-2 | TGTGCCAGCAGCCCGCCCGGGTCTCAAGAGACCCAGTACTTC | CASSPPGSQETQYF
TRBJ1-4 | once | NA | 13 | TRBV5-6 | TGTGCCAGCAGCGTGGGACAACATGAAAAACTGTTTTTT | CASSVGQHEKLFF
TRBJ1-2 | NA | TRBD1 | 14 | TRBV19 | TGTGCCAGTAGTACCGGGACAGGGGGCGTTGGCTACACCTTC | CASSTGTGGVGYTF
TRBJ1-1 | NA | NA | 13 | TRBV2 | TGTGCCAGCAGTGAACTTTCGGGGTCTAGGGCTTTCTTT | CASSELSGSRAFF
TRBJ2-7 | NA | TRBD2 | 15 | TRBV28 | TGTGCCAGCAGTCCAGGACTAGCGGGGACCTACGAGCAGTACTTC | CASSPGLAGTYEQYF
TRBJ1-2 | NA | TRBD1 | 15 | TRBV11-3 | TGTGCCAGCAGCTTAGATCATGGGTCGACAGGGCCTCCAATCTTC | CASSLDHGSTGPPIF
TRBJ2-1 | few | TRBD2 | 15 | TRBV6-2/TRBV6-3 | TGTGCCAGCAGTTACGTGGCGGGAGGGCTGTATGAGCAGTTCTTC | CASSYVAGGLYEQFF
TRBJ2-3 | NA | TRBD2 | 16 | TRBV3-1/TRBV3-2 | TGTGCCAGCAGCCCGACTAGCGGGAGTGGCACAGATACGCAGTATTTT | CASSPTSGSGTDTQYF
TRBJ2-5 | NA | TRBD2 | 15 | TRBV14 | TGTGCCAGCAGCCTAGGGACTAGCGGATGGGAGACCCAGTACTTC | CASSLGTSGWETQYF
TRBJ2-3 | NA | NA | 14 | TRBV5-1 | TGCGCCAGCAGCTTGGTCGCTAGAGCAGATACGCAGTATTTT | CASSLVARADTQYF
TRBJ1-6 | NA | NA | 16 | TRBV18 | TGTGCCAGCTCACCTCAGGCGTTACGGGGAGATTCACCCCTCCACTTT | CASSPQALRGDSPLHF
TRBJ1-1 | few | NA | 13 | TRBV6-5 | TGTGCCAGCAGTCGACCGGGGAACACTGAAGCTTTCTTT | CASSRPGNTEAFF
TRBJ2-1 | NA | NA | 12 | TRBV6-2/TRBV6-3 | TGTGCCAGCAGTTACTCTACTAGGGAGCAGTTCTTC | CASSYSTREQFF
TRBJ2-5 | NA | NA | 15 | TRBV30 | TGTGCCTGGAGTGTAAACGGCATACTAGGAGAGACCCAGTACTTC | CAWSVNGILGETQYF
TRBJ2-2 | NA | TRBD2 | 14 | TRBV30 | TGTGCCTGGAGGTTAGCGGGAGGCACCGGGGAGCTGTTTTTT | CAWRLAGGTGELFF
TRBJ2-1 | NA | TRBD2 | 15 | TRBV24-1 | TGTGCCACCAGTGACTTAGCGGGAGGGTACAATGAGCAGTTCTTC | CATSDLAGGYNEQFF
TRBJ2-3 | once | TRBD2 | 14 | TRBV7-2 | TGTGCCAGCAGCTTAATTGCGGGGGCAGATACGCAGTATTTT | CASSLIAGADTQYF
TRBJ2-7 | NA | TRBD1 | 14 | TRBV27 | TGTGCCACTGCACAGGGGTGGGAGTCCTACGAGCAGTACTTC | CATAQGWESYEQYF
TRBJ2-3 | NA | NA | 11 | TRBV20-1 | TGCAGTGCTAGCTTATTAAATACGCAGTATTTT | CSASLLNTQYF
TRBJ2-1 | NA | NA | 11 | TRBV30 | TGTGCCTGGAGTGCGTACAATGAGCAGTTCTTC | CAWSAYNEQFF
TRBJ2-7 | NA | NA | 14 | TRBV7-2 | TGTGCCAGCAGCTTATTAAGGAGCTCCTACGAGCAGTACTTC | CASSLLRSSYEQYF
TRBJ2-7 | NA | NA | 15 | TRBV2 | TGTGCCAGCAGTCCTAGACAGGTACAATCCTACGAGCAGTACTTC | CASSPRQVQSYEQYF
TRBJ1-2 | NA | TRBD1 | 15 | TRBV28 | TGTGCCAGCAAAACCGGGACAGGGGGCGGCTATGGCTACACCTTC | CASKTGTGGGYGYTF
TRBJ1-1 | once | NA | 15 | TRBV7-3 | TGTGCCAGCAGCCCCAGTGGGGGGTTAGACACTGAAGCTTTCTTT | CASSPSGGLDTEAFF
TRBJ1-5 | NA | TRBD1 | 15 | TRBV19 | TGTGCCAGTAGCCCCGGGACAGGGGGGAATCAGCCCCAGCATTTT | CASSPGTGGNQPQHF
TRBJ2-2 | NA | NA | 14 | TRBV18 | TGTGCCAGCTCACCAAGAAGCAACACCGGGGAGCTGTTTTTT | CASSPRSNTGELFF
TRBJ1-4 | NA | TRBD1 | 15 | TRBV5-8 | TGTGCCAGCAGCTTGGGGGGACAGGGTTCGGAAAAACTGTTTTTT | CASSLGGQGSEKLFF
TRBJ2-1 | NA | NA | 13 | TRBV7-2 | TGTGCCAGCAGCTTATCGGCGGAAGATGAGCAGTTCTTC | CASSLSAEDEQFF
TRBJ2-2 | NA | TRBD2 | 19 | TRBV3-1/TRBV3-2 | TGTGCCAGCAGCCACGCAGGGACTAGCGGGGGGGCGAACACCGGGGAGCTGTTTTTT | CASSHAGTSGGANTGELFF
TRBJ2-1 | few | TRBD2 | 14 | TRBV30 | TGTGCCTGGAAGCGGGGGATAACCTACAATGAGCAGTTCTTC | CAWKRGITYNEQFF
TRBJ1-2 | NA | TRBD1 | 14 | TRBV24-1 | TGTGCCACCAGTGATCCTACAGGGGCCTATGGCTACACCTTC | CATSDPTGAYGYTF
TRBJ2-7 | NA | NA | 11 | TRBV10-3 | TGTGCCATCCGAGACATAACCGAGCAGTACTTC | CAIRDITEQYF
TRBJ2-7 | NA | NA | 13 | TRBV29-1 | TGCAGCGTTGCCCATGGGCACGACTACGAGCAGTACTTC | CSVAHGHDYEQYF
TRBJ1-5 | NA | NA | 17 | TRBV7-8 | TGTGCCAGCAGCCAAGAATCAAATAGACAGGTTAATCAGCCCCAGCATTTT | CASSQESNRQVNQPQHF
TRBJ2-2 | few | TRBD1 | 16 | TRBV5-1 | TGCGCCAGCAGCTTCTTGCAGGGGGAAGCCACCGGGGAGCTGTTTTTT | CASSFLQGEATGELFF
TRBJ1-4 | NA | TRBD1 | 14 | TRBV28 | TGTGCCAGCAGTTCCACAGGGGCTAATGAAAAACTGTTTTTT | CASSSTGANEKLFF
TRBJ2-1 | once | TRBD2 | 16 | TRBV5-1 | TGCGCCAGCAGCCCGACGACTAGCGGGGGATTCAATGAGCAGTTCTTC | CASSPTTSGGFNEQFF
TRBJ1-1 | NA | NA | 13 | TRBV7-9 | TGTGCCAGCAGCCCAACACCTAACACTGAAGCTTTCTTT | CASSPTPNTEAFF
TRBJ1-2 | NA | TRBD1 | 13 | TRBV2 | TGTGCCAGCGGAACAAGGGACAGGGGTAGCTACACCTTC | CASGTRDRGSYTF
TRBJ2-1 | NA | NA | 15 | TRBV7-3 | TGTGCCAGCAGCTTAACGTCCGCGGAATACAATGAGCAGTTCTTC | CASSLTSAEYNEQFF
TRBJ2-6 | NA | NA | 16 | TRBV29-1 | TGCAGCGTTGAAGGACTGGATCTCTCTGGGGCCAACGTCCTGACTTTC | CSVEGLDLSGANVLTF
TRBJ2-7 | NA | TRBD2 | 16 | TRBV5-1 | TGCGCCAGCAGCTTGTCCCCTCTAGCGGGAGCGGTTGAGCAGTACTTC | CASSLSPLAGAVEQYF
TRBJ2-1 | NA | TRBD2 | 14 | TRBV11-2 | TGTGCCAGCAGCTTTACGGGAGGTCCGAATGAGCAGTTCTTC | CASSFTGGPNEQFF
TRBJ2-7 | NA | NA | 14 | TRBV18 | TGTGCCAGCTCACCATCCGGGACACACTACGAGCAGTACTTC | CASSPSGTHYEQYF
TRBJ2-1 | NA | NA | 15 | TRBV7-2 | TGTGCCAGCAGCTTAGCTAGCGGTAACTACAATGAGCAGTTCTTC | CASSLASGNYNEQFF
TRBJ1-1 | NA | NA | 14 | TRBV9 | TGTGCCAGCAGCCAGAACCCCCGGGGGACTGAAGCTTTCTTT | CASSQNPRGTEAFF
TRBJ2-6 | many | NA | 16 | TRBV10-3 | TGTGCCATCAGTGCCAGTCTGAACTCTGGGGCCAACGTCCTGACTTTC | CAISASLNSGANVLTF